This T cell receptor (beta chain) came from a study of blood T cell repertoires in COVID-19. CDR3 length: 13 amino acids. The germline V gene has CDR1 MNHEY and CDR2 SVGAGI. V was clipped by 10 bases and J by 7 bases, with 19 bases between them. The method was immunoSEQ multiplex PCR; TCRdb's version includes in-frame clones alone and lacks a portion of them. Found here are some 200,000 clones, more than 80% of them singletons; the top ten hold approximately 0.5%. This receptor was identified in a man in his fifties with acute or convalescent COVID-19. The chain employs TRBV6-5 and TRBJ1-2, with D tentatively TRBD1 (6 bases). Sequenced sample: peripheral blood. The CDR3 here is CAIRDTRSGGYTF. The CDR3 DNA is TGTGCCATCCGGGACACACGATCGGGTGGCTACACCTTC.